This T cell receptor beta chain came from a study of Ad26.COV2.S vaccination and SARS-CoV-2 variants. As for this clone: Its antigen is not identified.

Produced via immunoSEQ multiplex PCR; TCRdb's table is partial and in-frame only. Found here are about 350,000 clones, 88% of them singletons; the top ten hold 6.4%. Treatment specified: 15 to 20 received Ad26.COV2.S at low or high dose, single or two shots; 5 received placebo; per-sample allocation not given. Samples came from day 63 after the first vaccine or placebo injection. Overall study results and limits: Vaccinees showed greater spike-specific TCR breadth than placebo recipients.

The germline V and J ends were trimmed by 2 bases and 7 bases, with 10 bases remaining between them. The CDR3 spans 13 residues. Germline CDR1 reads SGHKS; CDR2 reads YYEKEE (reference sequence). This clonotype originated in a person between 18 and 65 years old who received the Ad26.COV2.S COVID-19 vaccine or a placebo. The rearrangement links TRBV5-5 to TRBJ1-5; unclear D gene. The material was peripheral blood, obtained in a trial of Ad26.COV2.S vaccine versus placebo. The CDR3 sequence is CASSFNSWQPQHF. The CDR3 coding sequence is TGTGCCAGCAGCTTTAATTCGTGGCAGCCCCAGCATTTT.